The rows below give T cell receptor beta chains drawn from one sample of a study of molecular identifiers for immune sequencing clone quantification. TCRdb used MiXCR to reprocess the PCR reads, holding one entry per CDR3 protein. The table has about 330,000 distinct CDR3 sequences, 24% seen once; the top ten hold 0.65% to 0.95%. The sample comprised naive CD8+ T cells from blood, with Jurkat cell RNA spiked in. These receptors were collected from a human donor in good health. Some libraries in this study had Jurkat cell RNA spiked in. Each CDR3 is given with its conserved first and last residue. Each record gives: CDR3 length, V gene, clone size, D gene, J gene, CDR3 DNA, CDR3 protein. D genes are given only for firm matches. Some rows have no size entry. The others give once, few or many, or a class for an expanded clone.

len: 15; v_gene: TRBV23-1; abundance: many; d_gene: TRBD1; j_gene: TRBJ2-2; CDR3nt: TGCGCCAGCACCAGACAGGGGACGAGGACCGGGGAGCTGTTTTTT; CDR3aa: CASTRQGTRTGELFF
len: 14; v_gene: TRBV9; abundance: NA; d_gene: NA; j_gene: TRBJ2-7; CDR3nt: TGTGCCAGCAGCCTATCCTTTAGTGGGTACGAGCAGTACTTC; CDR3aa: CASSLSFSGYEQYF
len: 17; v_gene: TRBV24-1; abundance: NA; d_gene: TRBD1; j_gene: TRBJ2-3; CDR3nt: TGTGCCACCAGTGATCAACCGACAGGGGACGAGACAGATACGCAGTATTTT; CDR3aa: CATSDQPTGDETDTQYF
len: 16; v_gene: TRBV7-6; abundance: many; d_gene: TRBD2; j_gene: TRBJ2-5; CDR3nt: TGTGCCAGCAGCTACGGGACTACGGAACCCCAAGAGACCCAGTACTTC; CDR3aa: CASSYGTTEPQETQYF
len: 14; v_gene: TRBV20-1; abundance: few; d_gene: NA; j_gene: TRBJ1-5; CDR3nt: TGCAGCGCTAAAAGCAACTGGGGCAATCAGCCCCAGCATTTT; CDR3aa: CSAKSNWGNQPQHF
len: 15; v_gene: TRBV27; abundance: NA; d_gene: NA; j_gene: TRBJ1-5; CDR3nt: TGTGCCAGCTGTCCCTCGCTAGGGGGGAATCAGCCCCAGCATTTT; CDR3aa: CASCPSLGGNQPQHF
len: 14; v_gene: TRBV28; abundance: few; d_gene: NA; j_gene: TRBJ1-5; CDR3nt: TGTGCCAGCAGTTCGCGGGTTGGCAATCAGCCCCAGCATTTT; CDR3aa: CASSSRVGNQPQHF
len: 16; v_gene: TRBV27; abundance: few; d_gene: NA; j_gene: TRBJ1-4; CDR3nt: TGTGCCAGCAGACACAAGACAGAGATCAACAATGAAAAACTGTTTTTT; CDR3aa: CASRHKTEINNEKLFF
len: 18; v_gene: TRBV13; abundance: NA; d_gene: TRBD1; j_gene: TRBJ1-2; CDR3nt: TGTGCCAGCAGCCCCAGAGAGACCGGGACAGGGGGCAACTATGGCTACACCTTC; CDR3aa: CASSPRETGTGGNYGYTF
len: 15; v_gene: TRBV12-3/TRBV12-4; abundance: few; d_gene: TRBD1; j_gene: TRBJ2-7; CDR3nt: TGTGCCAGCAGTTGGACAGGGGGTAAGAACTACGAGCAGTACTTC; CDR3aa: CASSWTGGKNYEQYF
len: 17; v_gene: TRBV4-2; abundance: NA; d_gene: TRBD2; j_gene: TRBJ2-4; CDR3nt: TGTGCCAGCAGCCACGAGGTCAGCGGGAGAGTCCTTGACATTCAGTACTTC; CDR3aa: CASSHEVSGRVLDIQYF
len: 15; v_gene: TRBV11-2; abundance: NA; d_gene: TRBD1; j_gene: TRBJ2-1; CDR3nt: TGTGCCAGCAGCTCGAGCCCGACAGGGGTGAATGAGCAGTTCTTC; CDR3aa: CASSSSPTGVNEQFF
len: 15; v_gene: TRBV20-1; abundance: NA; d_gene: NA; j_gene: TRBJ1-5; CDR3nt: TGCAGTGCTAGAGTAACCGATCGGCCGGGTCAGCCCCAGCATTTT; CDR3aa: CSARVTDRPGQPQHF
len: 15; v_gene: TRBV12-3/TRBV12-4; abundance: many; d_gene: NA; j_gene: TRBJ1-3; CDR3nt: TGTGCCATCGCTTCGGGGGCGATGTCTGGAAACACCATATATTTT; CDR3aa: CAIASGAMSGNTIYF
len: 16; v_gene: TRBV11-2; abundance: few; d_gene: TRBD1; j_gene: TRBJ2-7; CDR3nt: TGTGCCAGCAGCTTAGATAGGGGACAGGGTATCTACGAGCAGTACTTC; CDR3aa: CASSLDRGQGIYEQYF
len: 12; v_gene: TRBV7-9; abundance: many; d_gene: TRBD1; j_gene: TRBJ1-1; CDR3nt: TGTGCCAGCAGCTCACCAGGGGGAGAAGCTTTCTTT; CDR3aa: CASSSPGGEAFF
len: 15; v_gene: TRBV12-3/TRBV12-4; abundance: many; d_gene: TRBD1; j_gene: TRBJ2-2; CDR3nt: TGTGCCAGCAGACCCGGGACAGGGAGGACCGGGGAGCTGTTTTTT; CDR3aa: CASRPGTGRTGELFF
len: 16; v_gene: TRBV28; abundance: NA; d_gene: TRBD1; j_gene: TRBJ2-7; CDR3nt: TGTGCCGGCAGTTTCGTCCCGGGACAGGGAGGCTACGAGCAGTACTTC; CDR3aa: CAGSFVPGQGGYEQYF
len: 18; v_gene: TRBV24-1; abundance: NA; d_gene: NA; j_gene: TRBJ2-2; CDR3nt: TGTGCCACCAGTGATTCCCGGACGGGACCCCCGCACACCGGGGAGCTGTTTTTT; CDR3aa: CATSDSRTGPPHTGELFF
len: 14; v_gene: TRBV2; abundance: NA; d_gene: TRBD2; j_gene: TRBJ2-5; CDR3nt: TGTGCCAGCAATCGGGGGGACTACCAAGAGACCCAGTACTTC; CDR3aa: CASNRGDYQETQYF
len: 15; v_gene: TRBV12-5; abundance: NA; d_gene: NA; j_gene: TRBJ2-5; CDR3nt: TGTGCTAGTGGTTCCGATATAGGGGGACGAGAGACCCAGTACTTC; CDR3aa: CASGSDIGGRETQYF
len: 16; v_gene: TRBV9; abundance: many; d_gene: NA; j_gene: TRBJ2-2; CDR3nt: TGTGCCAGCAGCGTAGGCGCGGATTCGAACACCGGGGAGCTGTTTTTT; CDR3aa: CASSVGADSNTGELFF
len: 12; v_gene: TRBV12-3/TRBV12-4; abundance: few; d_gene: NA; j_gene: TRBJ1-5; CDR3nt: TGTGCCAAACTAGTCCAGGATCAGCCCCAGCATTTT; CDR3aa: CAKLVQDQPQHF
len: 13; v_gene: TRBV2; abundance: many; d_gene: TRBD1; j_gene: TRBJ2-7; CDR3nt: TGTGCCAGCAGTGACGACAGGGGCTACGAGCAGTACTTC; CDR3aa: CASSDDRGYEQYF
len: 14; v_gene: TRBV7-6; abundance: few; d_gene: TRBD1; j_gene: TRBJ1-1; CDR3nt: TGTGCCAGCAGCTTAGCGCGCACAGGGGGAGAAGCTTTCTTT; CDR3aa: CASSLARTGGEAFF
len: 18; v_gene: TRBV7-9; abundance: few; d_gene: NA; j_gene: TRBJ2-5; CDR3nt: TGTGCCAGCAGCTTAGCAGCAGCTAGCTTTCCACCCCAAGAGACCCAGTACTTC; CDR3aa: CASSLAAASFPPQETQYF
len: 12; v_gene: TRBV4-1; abundance: few; d_gene: NA; j_gene: TRBJ2-7; CDR3nt: TGCGCCAGCAGCCAAGATAGGAGCGAGCAGTACTTC; CDR3aa: CASSQDRSEQYF
len: 16; v_gene: TRBV4-1; abundance: few; d_gene: TRBD1; j_gene: TRBJ2-1; CDR3nt: TGCGCCAGCAGCCAGGCGGGACAGGGTAGATCCAATGAGCAGTTCTTC; CDR3aa: CASSQAGQGRSNEQFF
len: 14; v_gene: TRBV6-2/TRBV6-3; abundance: NA; d_gene: NA; j_gene: TRBJ2-7; CDR3nt: TGTGCCAGCAGTCAACAGGGAACTCCCTACGAGCAGTACTTC; CDR3aa: CASSQQGTPYEQYF
len: 12; v_gene: TRBV6-5; abundance: many; d_gene: NA; j_gene: TRBJ1-2; CDR3nt: TGTGCCAGCAGCTACGACAGCTATGGCTACACCTTC; CDR3aa: CASSYDSYGYTF
len: 15; v_gene: TRBV6-2/TRBV6-3; abundance: many; d_gene: NA; j_gene: TRBJ1-1; CDR3nt: TGTGCCAGCAGCTCCGGACACAATTTGAACACTGAAGCTTTCTTT; CDR3aa: CASSSGHNLNTEAFF
len: 13; v_gene: TRBV3-1; abundance: NA; d_gene: TRBD1; j_gene: TRBJ1-2; CDR3nt: TGTGCCAGCAGCCAGGGACAGGGTAATGGCTACACCTTC; CDR3aa: CASSQGQGNGYTF
len: 16; v_gene: TRBV7-8; abundance: many; d_gene: NA; j_gene: TRBJ2-3; CDR3nt: TGTGCCAGCAGCCCAAGGGCGGACACACTAACAGATACGCAGTATTTT; CDR3aa: CASSPRADTLTDTQYF
len: 12; v_gene: TRBV7-9; abundance: few; d_gene: NA; j_gene: TRBJ2-7; CDR3nt: TGTGCCAGCAGCTCGTACGGCCACGAGCAGTACTTC; CDR3aa: CASSSYGHEQYF
len: 14; v_gene: TRBV5-1; abundance: few; d_gene: NA; j_gene: TRBJ2-3; CDR3nt: TGCGCCAGCAGACTATTCACTAGCACAGATACGCAGTATTTT; CDR3aa: CASRLFTSTDTQYF
len: 13; v_gene: TRBV27; abundance: few; d_gene: TRBD1; j_gene: TRBJ2-3; CDR3nt: TGTGCCAGCATGGGACAGGACACAGATACGCAGTATTTT; CDR3aa: CASMGQDTDTQYF
len: 16; v_gene: TRBV7-6; abundance: many; d_gene: NA; j_gene: TRBJ2-5; CDR3nt: TGTGCCAGCAGCCCTAGCGCCTCTGGGGGAGGAGAGACCCAGTACTTC; CDR3aa: CASSPSASGGGETQYF
len: 16; v_gene: TRBV6-5; abundance: few; d_gene: TRBD1; j_gene: TRBJ2-3; CDR3nt: TGTGCCAGCAGCTTCGATCGACAGGGGGCATCAGATACGCAGTATTTT; CDR3aa: CASSFDRQGASDTQYF
len: 14; v_gene: TRBV20-1; abundance: many; d_gene: TRBD2; j_gene: TRBJ2-7; CDR3nt: TGCAGTGCTGCCCCGGGACTAGCGGACTACGAGCAGTACTTC; CDR3aa: CSAAPGLADYEQYF
len: 15; v_gene: TRBV27; abundance: NA; d_gene: NA; j_gene: TRBJ1-5; CDR3nt: TGTGCCAGCAGTTTTGGGGGGGTTGGCAATCAGCCCCAGCATTTT; CDR3aa: CASSFGGVGNQPQHF
len: 15; v_gene: TRBV3-1; abundance: NA; d_gene: NA; j_gene: TRBJ2-7; CDR3nt: TGTGCCAGCAGCCAAGCGGGTTATAGCTCCTACGAGCAGTACTTC; CDR3aa: CASSQAGYSSYEQYF